The 6 T cell receptor beta chains below were found in one sample sequenced in a study of CD8 T cells in Susac syndrome. Reverse transcription of about 0.5 to 1 ug RNA was performed with random hexamers. TCRdb used MiXCR to reprocess the immunoSEQ multiplex PCR reads, holding one entry per CDR3 protein. The sample includes 150,000 or so distinct CDR3 sequences, roughly 96% of them seen just once. Input material: CD8+ T cells from PBMCs. The receptors stem from a human donor with multiple sclerosis.

Remarks on this clonotype: It is unclear where the CDR3 begins or ends on the DNA, so no DNA is shown, and the CDR3 is as TCRdb lists it. CDR3 amino acids: CSVEDLEREGYTF. The chain uses TRBV29-1 and TRBJ1-2; TRBD1, the D gene given by the table, was not confirmed from the DNA. With termini counted, the CDR3 has 13 amino acids. From germline, CDR1 is SQVTM and CDR2 ANQGSEA.

CDR3 DNA sequence: TGTGCCAGCAGTCCAGACAGGGGGAGCTCCTACGAGCAGTACTTC. This codes for CASSPDRGSSYEQYF. The J gene is TRBJ2-7, the V gene TRBV27, with 9 bases aligning to TRBD1. V dropped 5 bases and J dropped 0; count of bases not matched to a gene: 5. The CDR3 runs 15 residues. Germline V gives CDR1 MNHEY, CDR2 SMNVEV (reference sequence).

The chain links TRBV7-9 to TRBJ1-4; D might be TRBD1 (5 bases). Germline V lookup: CDR1 SEHNR, CDR2 FQNEAQ (reference sequence). V was pared by 6 bases and J by 0 bases, with 8 bases between. CDR3 size: 14 residues. As DNA, the CDR3 is TGTGCCAGCAGATGGGGGGCAACTAATGAAAAACTGTTTTTT. It specifies CASRWGATNEKLFF.

This sequence joins TRBV2 and TRBJ2-7; D call uncertain. The CDR3 runs to 13 residues. The germline V gene encodes CDR1 SNHLY and CDR2 FYNNEI. Between the trimmed V and J ends, which lost 7 bases and 3 bases, there was a span of 13 bases. For the CDR3, the DNA is TGTGCCAGCAAGAAACGGGTTTTCTACGAGCAGTACGTC. Amino acid sequence: CASKKRVFYEQYV.

The chain recombines TRBV20-1 with TRBJ2-7, with a possible D match to TRBD1 (5 bases). CDR1 is DFQATT, CDR2 SNEGSKA, per germline (reference sequence). CDR3 length: 13 residues. Trimming cost V 5 bases and J 2 bases, with 13 bases left between them. In DNA form, the CDR3 reads TGCAGTGCTTTAACTGGACAAGCCTACGAGCAGTACTTC. It specifies CSALTGQAYEQYF.

This chain uses TRBV23-1 with TRBJ1-6; 9 nucleotides match TRBD1. TRBV23-1 is filed as an ORF, its function uncertain. V lost 0 bases, J lost 10 bases, and 4 bases stayed unmatched. This CDR3 comprises 15 residues. CDR3 sequence (DNA): TGCGCCAGCAGTCAATCGAAGGGACAGGGCTCACCCCTCCACTTT. It translates to CASSQSKGQGSPLHF.